A selection of T cell receptor beta chains follows, all from one sample in a study of CD8 T cells in ankylosing spondylitis. Via MiXCR, TCRdb re-called the 5' RACE reads, giving one row per CDR3 protein. The sample has roughly 42,000 distinct CDR3 sequences, around 2.9% seen once. The sequenced sample consisted of blood, either unsorted or a sorted T cell fraction (not recorded which). These receptors were taken from a male donor with ankylosing spondylitis or in good health (not recorded which). The CDR3 runs from the conserved cysteine through the conserved F or W. A D gene is named only where the DNA matches it firmly. Rows may omit the clone size; those that give it use once, few, many or a size class.

>many|NA|TRBV9|TRBJ2-6
TGTGCCAGCAGCGCAACAGTGGGGGCCAACGTCCTGACTTTC
CASSATVGANVLTF
>NA|NA|TRBV9|TRBJ2-1
TGTGCCAGCAGCGTAGACGGTTACTCCTACAATGAGCAGTTCTTC
CASSVDGYSYNEQFF
>many|NA|TRBV9|TRBJ2-3
TGTGCCAGCAGCGTAATCTCGGGAGACACAGATACGCAGTATTTT
CASSVISGDTDTQYF
>medium-sized|NA|TRBV9|TRBJ1-1
TGTGCCAGCAGCGTCTACCCAGGGGAGGCTGAAGCTTTCTTT
CASSVYPGEAEAFF
>many|NA|TRBV9|TRBJ2-1
TGTGCCAGCAGCGTAGATCAGCTAGGTGAGCAGTTCTTC
CASSVDQLGEQFF
>many|TRBD1|TRBV9|TRBJ2-6
TGTGCCAGCAGCGCTCGATCGGGACAGGCCAGCCCAGGGGCCAACGTCCTGACTTTC
CASSARSGQASPGANVLTF
>many|NA|TRBV9|TRBJ2-3
TGTGCCAGCAGCGTAGCTAGCAGAGTCCCAGATACGCAGTATTTT
CASSVASRVPDTQYF
>many|NA|TRBV9|TRBJ2-3
TGTGCCAGCAGCGTAGACGTCCATGCGTCCACAGATACGCAGTATTTT
CASSVDVHASTDTQYF
>many|TRBD2|TRBV9|TRBJ2-1
TGTGCCAGCAGCGTAGCCGAGGTGCAGCGGGAAGGGAATGAGCAGTTCTTC
CASSVAEVQREGNEQFF
>many|NA|TRBV29-1|TRBJ2-7
TGCAGCCCCCCAAGGGAGACACCGGGCAACTCCTACGAGCAGTACTTC
CSPPRETPGNSYEQYF
>many|NA|TRBV9|TRBJ2-3
TGTGCCAGCAGCGTAGAACCCCGCGCAGATACGCAGTATTTT
CASSVEPRADTQYF
>many|TRBD2|TRBV9|TRBJ2-2
TGTGCCAGCAGCGCTACTAGCGGGAGAGGGCCGAACACCGGGGAGCTGTTTTTT
CASSATSGRGPNTGELFF
>many|TRBD2|TRBV9|TRBJ2-5
TGTGCCAGCACCCCGGGACTAGCGGGAGTCGAGACCCAGTACTTC
CASTPGLAGVETQYF
>many|NA|TRBV9|TRBJ2-3
TGTGCCAGCAGCCCTCGGGAGCAGCGCACAGATACGCAGTATTTT
CASSPREQRTDTQYF
>many|NA|TRBV21-1|TRBJ2-5
TGTGCCAGCAGCATGGACCCCCCGTTCTGCCAGTACTTC
CASSMDPPFCQYF
>many|NA|TRBV9|TRBJ2-5
TGTGCCAGCAGCGGGAGGGTAGAGACCCAGTACTTC
CASSGRVETQYF
>many|NA|TRBV9|TRBJ2-3
TGTGCCAGCAGCGTGGCCCTGAGCACAGATACGCAGTATTTT
CASSVALSTDTQYF
>many|NA|TRBV9|TRBJ2-5
TGTGCCAGCAGCGTTGCAGGGTCGGGTGAGACCCAGTACTTC
CASSVAGSGETQYF
>many|TRBD1|TRBV9|TRBJ1-4
TGTGCCAGCAGCCCAGGGACAGGGGCTCGCGGTGAAAAACTGTTTTTT
CASSPGTGARGEKLFF
>many|NA|TRBV9|TRBJ2-1
TGTGCCAGCAGCTCGAGACGGGGGTCCTACAATGAGCAGTTCTTC
CASSSRRGSYNEQFF
>many|NA|TRBV9|TRBJ2-1
TGTGCCAGCAGCGTAGGGGGCCATGAGCAGTTCTTC
CASSVGGHEQFF
>many|TRBD2|TRBV9|TRBJ2-3
TGTGCCAGCAGCGTAGCTCAAGCGGGATGGGCAGATACGCAGTATTTT
CASSVAQAGWADTQYF
>many|NA|TRBV9|TRBJ1-4
TGTGCCAGCAGCGCCGGGAGGACATCAACTAATGAAAAACTGTTTTTT
CASSAGRTSTNEKLFF
>many|NA|TRBV9|TRBJ2-3
TGTGCCAGCAGCGTAGACGAGGCGAGCACAGATACGCAGTATTTT
CASSVDEASTDTQYF
>many|NA|TRBV9|TRBJ2-7
TGTGCCAGCAGCGTAGGATTCAGCAGGAACTCCTACGAGCAGTACTTC
CASSVGFSRNSYEQYF
>many|NA|TRBV9|TRBJ1-4
TGTGCCAGCAGCCCCGAGGGGGGGCTTAATGAAAAACTGTTTTTT
CASSPEGGLNEKLFF
>many|NA|TRBV9|TRBJ1-1
TGTGCCAGCAGCGTAGGAGGCAAGTTGAACACTGAAGCTTTCTTT
CASSVGGKLNTEAFF
>many|TRBD1|TRBV9|TRBJ2-1
TGTGCCAGCAGCGTAGAGGGCAGGGGGTCCTACAATGAGCAGTTCTTC
CASSVEGRGSYNEQFF
>many|TRBD2|TRBV9|TRBJ2-7
TGTGCCAGCAGCTTTAGCGGGGACGAGCAGTACTTC
CASSFSGDEQYF
>many|TRBD1|TRBV9|TRBJ2-7
TGTGCCAGCAGCGTAGGTATTTTCCGGGCAGGGGGAGCTACCTACGAGCAGTACTTC
CASSVGIFRAGGATYEQYF